The 19 T cell receptor beta chains below all came from one sample that was sequenced in a study of blood T cells in healthy people across ages. The second PCR ran about 6 to 11 cycles with a sample-barcoded 5' primer and J-beta primers. From the 5' RACE reads, TCRdb called clonotypes with MiXCR, one entry per CDR3 protein. The table shows approximately 790,000 distinct CDR3 sequences, with roughly 60% occurring only once. Sequencing was carried out using blood. These receptors originate from a man aged 30-40 years in good health.

V usage is TRBV12-3 or TRBV12-4 and J usage is TRBJ1-1; 7 nucleotides align to TRBD1. The CDR3 totals 14 residues. The V and J ends lost 6 bases and 3 bases, in that order; junction bases with no gene match: 7. The CDR3 loop reads CASSPGQIYTEAFF. CDR3 DNA sequence: TGTGCCAGCAGCCCGGGACAGATATACACTGAAGCTTTCTTT.

This clonotype has a handful of counts. The genes are TRBV7-3 and TRBJ2-6; D could derive from TRBD1 or TRBD2 (5 bases each). The V end was cut by 8 bases, the J end by 0 bases, with 8 bases between. This CDR3 is built from 14 residues. Germline loops: CDR1 SGHTA, CDR2 FQGTGA. This CDR3 is CASRGDSGANVLTF. The DNA of the CDR3 is TGTGCCAGCCGAGGGGACTCTGGGGCCAACGTCCTGACTTTC.

This clonotype was found a few times. This chain connects TRBV7-2 to TRBJ2-1; 9 bases line up with TRBD2. With 0 bases clipped from V and 5 bases from J, the junction kept 2 bases outside the gene matches. From germline, CDR1 is SGHTA and CDR2 FQGNSA. The CDR3 has 15 amino acids. The DNA for the CDR3 is TGTGCCAGCAGCTTAGCGGCGGGGGGGCACAATGAGCAGTTCTTC. Its protein product is CASSLAAGGHNEQFF.

The chain recombines TRBV7-9 with TRBJ2-4; no firm D call. The DNA end favors TRBJ2-7, so the J call may be wrong. The CDR3 is 14 residues long. Per germline, CDR1 SEHNR and CDR2 FQNEAQ (reference sequence). CDR3 in DNA: TGTGCCAGCAGCTTAGTATTTGGGCAATACGAGCAGTACTTC. This codes for CASSLVFGQYEQYF.

This clonotype was seen a few times. The rearrangement links TRBV29-1 to TRBJ2-7, with D perhaps TRBD2 (7 bases). From germline, CDR1 is SQVTM and CDR2 ANQGSEA. This CDR3 has 13 residues. V dropped 8 bases and J dropped 3 bases, with 17 bases sitting between them. The CDR3 DNA reads TGCAGCATCCGAGGGGGGGACGTCTACGAGCAGTACTTC. Translated, it gives CSIRGGDVYEQYF.

This chain connects TRBV15 to TRBJ2-1, with D perhaps TRBD2 (8 bases). In germline, CDR1 is LNHNV, CDR2 YYDKDF (reference sequence). The CDR3 spans 16 residues. Deletions cut 8 bases from V and 3 bases from J, with 20 bases between. Written as DNA, the CDR3 is TGTGCCACCTCCCGGGAGGGGACAGAAATCTACAATGAGCAGTTCTTC. This encodes CATSREGTEIYNEQFF.

This clonotype was picked up a small number of times. The chain combines TRBV29-1 with TRBJ2-5; D remains unclear. Germline V gene data show CDR1 as SQVTM and CDR2 as ANQGSEA. The CDR3 runs to 12 residues. The ends were cut back, 3 bases at V and 2 bases at J, with 7 bases in the middle. CDR3 bases: TGCAGCGTTGACGTCAATCAAGAGACCCAGTACTTC. Its translation is CSVDVNQETQYF.

This clonotype was detected only once. The junction differs from germline at one of its ends, possibly a read error. The DNA for the CDR3 is TGTGCCAGCAGCCCCTCCGGTATAAGAGAGAACTGTGGCTACACCTTC. It yields the protein CASSPSGIRENCGYTF. This sequence joins TRBV28 and TRBJ1-2; no definite D call. Per germline, CDR1 MDHEN and CDR2 SYDVKM. This CDR3 is 16 amino acids long.

This chain uses TRBV10-3 with TRBJ2-3; TRBD1 agrees at 9 bases. CDR1 and CDR2 from the germline V gene are ENHRY and SYGVKD. Losses at the gene ends were 3 bases for V and 2 bases for J; bases not matched to a gene: 3. CDR3 length: 15 amino acids. In DNA form, the CDR3 reads TGTGCCATCAGTGATAGGGACAGGGCCACAGATACGCAGTATTTT. It translates to CAISDRDRATDTQYF.

This clonotype has only one observation. The chain recombines TRBV4-2 with TRBJ2-5; 11 nucleotides match TRBD2. V lost 4 bases to trimming and J lost 3 bases; unmatched junction nucleotides: 7. CDR1 and CDR2 from the germline V gene are LGHNA and YNFKEQ. This CDR3 contains 16 residues. The CDR3 loop reads CASSPHGLAGEETQYF. DNA of the CDR3: TGTGCCAGCAGCCCCCACGGACTAGCGGGCGAAGAGACCCAGTACTTC.

This clonotype was recorded at least ten times. This chain links TRBV28 with TRBJ1-4; D is undetermined. The germline V gene has CDR1 MDHEN and CDR2 SYDVKM. V was cut by 4 bases and J by 7 bases, with 13 bases left in between. The CDR3 consists of 14 residues. In DNA form, the CDR3 reads TGTGCCAGCAGTTGGACCCCAGGTAGTGAAAAACTGTTTTTT. Amino acids: CASSWTPGSEKLFF.

This clonotype occurred a few times. V and J are TRBV20-1 and TRBJ2-5; D is possibly TRBD1 (6 bases). CDR3 length: 15 amino acids. V lost 0 bases to trimming and J lost 5 bases, with 16 bases between them. Germline CDR1 DFQATT, CDR2 SNEGSKA (reference sequence). The CDR3 DNA reads TGCAGTGCTAGAGAAAAAACTGGGGGCACGGAGACCCAGTACTTC. Residues: CSAREKTGGTETQYF.

This clonotype has a handful of counts. The V gene is TRBV20-1, the J gene TRBJ2-5; D is uncertain. The CDR3 runs to 12 residues. The V gene's germline CDR1 is DFQATT and CDR2 SNEGSKA (reference sequence). V gave up 0 bases and J gave up 5 bases, with 7 bases separating them. The CDR3 region is CSARDTGETQYF. In DNA form, the CDR3 reads TGCAGTGCTAGAGATACCGGGGAGACCCAGTACTTC.

This chain joins TRBV5-1 and TRBJ2-5, with D unclear. The J call may be incorrect, as the DNA end agrees better with TRBJ2-1. The CDR3 extends over 12 amino acids. The germline V gene has CDR1 SGHRS and CDR2 YFSETQ. The CDR3, as DNA: TGCGCCAGCAGCTTACACCAAGAGACCCAGTTCTTC. Encoded protein: CASSLHQETQFF.

This chain links TRBV28 with TRBJ2-5, with D possibly TRBD1 on 5 matching bases. Germline values: CDR1 MDHEN, CDR2 SYDVKM. The V gene lost 7 bases and the J gene lost 1 base, with 19 bases spanning the gap. The CDR3 has 16 amino acids. CDR3 region: CASTRRSTGSQETQYF. In DNA, the CDR3 is TGTGCCAGCACACGAAGGAGTACAGGTTCCCAAGAGACCCAGTACTTC.

The V gene is TRBV7-7, the J gene TRBJ2-1, with TRBD1 matching 10 bases. This CDR3 has 16 amino acids. CDR1 is SSHAT, CDR2 FNYEAQ, per germline (reference sequence). With V trimmed by 4 bases and J by 8 bases, 11 bases remained unmatched. CDR3 sequence (DNA): TGTGCCAGCAGCTCAAGACAGGGGGCAAAATTTCATGAGCAGTTCTTC. Its protein product is CASSSRQGAKFHEQFF.

The rearrangement joins TRBV12-3 or TRBV12-4 to TRBJ1-1; perhaps TRBD1 as D (6 bases). V was clipped by 7 bases and J by 1 base, with 16 bases between them. This CDR3 is built from 15 residues. CDR3 region: CASTSQGRRNTEAFF. The CDR3 DNA follows: TGTGCCAGCACCTCCCAGGGGCGAAGGAACACTGAAGCTTTCTTT.

This chain joins TRBV25-1 and TRBJ2-7, with D possibly TRBD1 on 6 matching bases. The length of the CDR3 is 13 residues. V shed 4 bases and J shed 3 bases, with 10 bases lying between them. Looked up from germline, CDR1 is MGHDK and CDR2 is SYGVNS. The CDR3 coding sequence is TGTGCCAGCAGTGTCAGGGGTGGCTACGAGCAGTACTTC. Its translation is CASSVRGGYEQYF.

The chain employs TRBV5-1 and TRBJ2-4; TRBD1 might be the D (5 bases). Germline values: CDR1 SGHRS, CDR2 YFSETQ. This CDR3 spans 15 amino acids. Trimming removed 4 bases from V and 4 bases from J, with 15 bases in between. The CDR3 coding sequence is TGCGCCAGCAGCCTAGGGGTAGGAGAGAAAAACATTCAGTACTTC. This translates into CASSLGVGEKNIQYF. Full variable domain (remainder filled in from reference TRBV5-1 and TRBJ2-4): KAGVTQTPRYLIKTRGQQVTLSCSPISGHRSVSWYQQTPGQGLQFLFEYFSETQRNKGNFPGRFSGRQFSNSRSEMNVSTLELGDSALYLCASSLGVGEKNIQYFGAGTRLSVL.